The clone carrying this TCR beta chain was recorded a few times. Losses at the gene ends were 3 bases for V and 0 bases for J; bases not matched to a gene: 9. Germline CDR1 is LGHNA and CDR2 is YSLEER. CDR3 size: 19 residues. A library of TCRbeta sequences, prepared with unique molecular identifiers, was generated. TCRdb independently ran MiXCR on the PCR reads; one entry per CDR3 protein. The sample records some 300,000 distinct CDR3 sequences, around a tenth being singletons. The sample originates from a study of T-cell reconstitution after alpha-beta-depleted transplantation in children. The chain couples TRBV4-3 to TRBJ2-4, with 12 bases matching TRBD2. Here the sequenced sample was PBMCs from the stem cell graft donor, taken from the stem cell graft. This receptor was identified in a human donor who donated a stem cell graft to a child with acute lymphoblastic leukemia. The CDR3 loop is CASSHSTAGLAGAKNIQYF. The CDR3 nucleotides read TGCGCCAGCAGCCACTCCACGGCGGGACTAGCGGGAGCCAAAAACATTCAGTACTTC.